These T cell receptor beta chains were read from a single sample in a study of cytomegalovirus exposure and HLA in healthy donors. Clones were read by immunoSEQ multiplex PCR, and TCRdb kept only the in-frame ones, dropping some. Of 55,000 to 65,000 clones listed, about 93% are singletons. Material for sequencing was PBMCs. These TCRs come from a man aged 18 to 30 in good health and CMV-seronegative. Each CDR3 is given with its conserved first and last residue. A D gene is named only where the DNA matches it firmly. Clone size is given for some rows only: seen once, a few or many times, or a class if the clone is expanded.

v_call: TRBV6-1
clone_size: NA
j_call: TRBJ2-5
d_call: NA
cdr3_nt: TGTGCCAGCAGTGAATACAGGGGTAGCGGGACCACCGGAGAGACCCAGTACTTC
cdr3_aa: CASSEYRGSGTTGETQYF

v_call: TRBV13
clone_size: NA
j_call: TRBJ1-1
d_call: TRBD1
cdr3_nt: TGTGCCAGCAGCCAAAACAGGGGTAGCACTGAAGCTTTCTTT
cdr3_aa: CASSQNRGSTEAFF

v_call: TRBV4-1
clone_size: NA
j_call: TRBJ2-5
d_call: NA
cdr3_nt: TGCGCCAGCAGCCAAGATCCTTCCCAAGAGACCCAGTACTTC
cdr3_aa: CASSQDPSQETQYF

v_call: TRBV18
clone_size: once
j_call: TRBJ1-5
d_call: NA
cdr3_nt: TGTGCCAGCTCACCGGACAGCCTCAATCAGCCCCAGCATTTT
cdr3_aa: CASSPDSLNQPQHF

v_call: TRBV7-3
clone_size: NA
j_call: TRBJ2-2
d_call: NA
cdr3_nt: TGTGCCAGCAGTAAAAGGGCGGGGGCCATGGACCGGGAGCTGTTTTTT
cdr3_aa: CASSKRAGAMDRELFF

v_call: TRBV7-2
clone_size: NA
j_call: TRBJ2-7
d_call: NA
cdr3_nt: TGTGCCAGCAGCCCTCTCCAGGGACTCGAGCAGTACTTC
cdr3_aa: CASSPLQGLEQYF

v_call: TRBV19
clone_size: NA
j_call: TRBJ2-3
d_call: TRBD2
cdr3_nt: TGTGCCAGTAGCCGGGGACGAAGCGGGAGGAAGAGGGATACGCAGTATTTT
cdr3_aa: CASSRGRSGRKRDTQYF

v_call: TRBV11-3
clone_size: NA
j_call: TRBJ2-7
d_call: NA
cdr3_nt: TGTGCCAGCAGCTTAGACGTTTCCTACGAGCAGTACTTC
cdr3_aa: CASSLDVSYEQYF

v_call: TRBV11-2
clone_size: NA
j_call: TRBJ2-1
d_call: TRBD2
cdr3_nt: TGTGCCAGCAGCTCCAGGGGACTAGCGGGAGGCAATGAGCAGTTCTTC
cdr3_aa: CASSSRGLAGGNEQFF

v_call: TRBV6-1
clone_size: NA
j_call: TRBJ1-1
d_call: NA
cdr3_nt: TGTGCCAGCAGTGAGGAGGGGATAGGCACTGAAGCTTTCTTT
cdr3_aa: CASSEEGIGTEAFF

v_call: TRBV4-1
clone_size: once
j_call: TRBJ2-1
d_call: TRBD2
cdr3_nt: TGCGCCAGCAGCTCCCGGACTAGCGGGAGAGAGAGTGAGCAGTTCTTC
cdr3_aa: CASSSRTSGRESEQFF

v_call: TRBV7-9
clone_size: NA
j_call: TRBJ2-1
d_call: NA
cdr3_nt: TGTGCCAGCAGCTTAGGAGGGCTGGTCAATGAGCAGTTCTTC
cdr3_aa: CASSLGGLVNEQFF

v_call: TRBV4-2
clone_size: NA
j_call: TRBJ2-5
d_call: TRBD2
cdr3_nt: TGTGCCAGCAGCCTGTCGGGAGGGTCATGGGAGACCCAGTACTTC
cdr3_aa: CASSLSGGSWETQYF

v_call: TRBV2
clone_size: few
j_call: TRBJ2-2
d_call: NA
cdr3_nt: TGTGCCAGCAGGGCCGACACCGGGGAGCTGTTTTTT
cdr3_aa: CASRADTGELFF

v_call: TRBV28
clone_size: NA
j_call: TRBJ2-1
d_call: NA
cdr3_nt: TGTGCCAGCAGTTTACCGGCGGGCTCCTACAATGAGCAGTTCTTC
cdr3_aa: CASSLPAGSYNEQFF

v_call: TRBV4-1
clone_size: NA
j_call: TRBJ1-2
d_call: TRBD1
cdr3_nt: TGCGCCAGCAGCCCCCCGACAGGGAGATTTTATGGCTACACCTTC
cdr3_aa: CASSPPTGRFYGYTF

v_call: TRBV7-8
clone_size: NA
j_call: TRBJ1-5
d_call: NA
cdr3_nt: TGTGCCAGCAGCTTAGAGGGGGTACAGCCCCAGCATTTT
cdr3_aa: CASSLEGVQPQHF

v_call: TRBV28
clone_size: NA
j_call: TRBJ2-1
d_call: TRBD2
cdr3_nt: TGTGCCAGCAGTGTAGCGGGAGGCCGTTCCTACAATGAGCAGTTCTTC
cdr3_aa: CASSVAGGRSYNEQFF

v_call: TRBV13
clone_size: NA
j_call: TRBJ2-6
d_call: NA
cdr3_nt: TGTGCCAGCAGCTCCATTGGGCCGGGAGCCTCTGGGGCCAACGTCCTGACTTTC
cdr3_aa: CASSSIGPGASGANVLTF

v_call: TRBV28
clone_size: NA
j_call: TRBJ2-1
d_call: TRBD2
cdr3_nt: TGTGCCAGCAGTTCTCTTCTTCGGCGGGAGGGCATCGATGAGCAGTTCTTC
cdr3_aa: CASSSLLRREGIDEQFF

v_call: TRBV27
clone_size: NA
j_call: TRBJ2-1
d_call: TRBD2
cdr3_nt: TGTGCCAGCAGTTACATCGGGGGGACTAGCGGCCCTCCGAGCTCCTACAATGAGCAGTTCTTC
cdr3_aa: CASSYIGGTSGPPSSYNEQFF

v_call: TRBV9
clone_size: NA
j_call: TRBJ1-1
d_call: NA
cdr3_nt: TGTGCCAGCAGCGTAGTGCGTGAAGCTTTCTTT
cdr3_aa: CASSVVREAFF

v_call: TRBV5-3
clone_size: NA
j_call: TRBJ2-1
d_call: TRBD2
cdr3_nt: TGTGCCAGAAGCTTGTGGGCTAGCGGGGACAATGAGCAGTTCTTC
cdr3_aa: CARSLWASGDNEQFF

v_call: TRBV2
clone_size: NA
j_call: TRBJ1-2
d_call: TRBD1
cdr3_nt: TGTGCCAGCAGTCTAGGGACAGGGGGAGGCTACACCTTC
cdr3_aa: CASSLGTGGGYTF

v_call: TRBV2
clone_size: few
j_call: TRBJ1-1
d_call: NA
cdr3_nt: TGTGCCAGCAGTTCCCACAGCCTCCGGAACACTGAAGCTTTCTTT
cdr3_aa: CASSSHSLRNTEAFF

v_call: TRBV7-3
clone_size: NA
j_call: TRBJ2-1
d_call: TRBD1
cdr3_nt: TGTGCCAGCAGCTCTAATCCGACAGGGCGGGATGAGCAGTTCTTC
cdr3_aa: CASSSNPTGRDEQFF

v_call: TRBV5-1
clone_size: NA
j_call: TRBJ1-4
d_call: NA
cdr3_nt: TGCGCCAGCAGCTCGAACCGGGACAAACAAGAACTGTTTTTT
cdr3_aa: CASSSNRDKQELFF

v_call: TRBV19
clone_size: NA
j_call: TRBJ2-5
d_call: NA
cdr3_nt: TGTGCCAGTAGTGCCCGAAGGGGGTTAGAGACCCAGTACTTC
cdr3_aa: CASSARRGLETQYF

v_call: TRBV10-3
clone_size: NA
j_call: TRBJ2-2
d_call: TRBD2
cdr3_nt: TGTGCCATCAGTGAAGTCGCTCTAGTAGCGGGAGTAACCGGGGAGCTGTTTTTT
cdr3_aa: CAISEVALVAGVTGELFF

v_call: TRBV18
clone_size: NA
j_call: TRBJ1-3
d_call: NA
cdr3_nt: TGTGCCAGCTCACGGGCCACCAGGGCCACTGGAAACACCATATATTTT
cdr3_aa: CASSRATRATGNTIYF

v_call: TRBV18
clone_size: NA
j_call: TRBJ2-2
d_call: TRBD1
cdr3_nt: TGTGCCAGCTCCCTCGCGGGACAGGGGGATGACGGGGAGCTGTTTTTT
cdr3_aa: CASSLAGQGDDGELFF

v_call: TRBV11-2
clone_size: NA
j_call: TRBJ2-1
d_call: TRBD2
cdr3_nt: TGTGCCAGCAGCTCCGGGACTAGCGGCTACAATGAGCAGTTCTTC
cdr3_aa: CASSSGTSGYNEQFF

v_call: TRBV5-1
clone_size: once
j_call: TRBJ2-7
d_call: NA
cdr3_nt: TGCGCCAGCAGCTTGGAAGACATAATCTCCGAGCAGTACTTC
cdr3_aa: CASSLEDIISEQYF

v_call: TRBV5-1
clone_size: NA
j_call: TRBJ1-1
d_call: TRBD1
cdr3_nt: TGCGCCAGCAGCTTGGCCGGGACAGCTTACGAAGCTTTCTTT
cdr3_aa: CASSLAGTAYEAFF

v_call: TRBV11-2
clone_size: NA
j_call: TRBJ2-1
d_call: TRBD2
cdr3_nt: TGTGCCAGCAGCAAAAAGGGACTAGCGGGACCCACTGAGCAGTTCTTC
cdr3_aa: CASSKKGLAGPTEQFF

v_call: TRBV7-9
clone_size: NA
j_call: TRBJ1-2
d_call: NA
cdr3_nt: TGTGCCAGCACGACTCCCGCGCGTGATGGCTACACCTTC
cdr3_aa: CASTTPARDGYTF

v_call: TRBV7-2
clone_size: NA
j_call: TRBJ2-3
d_call: NA
cdr3_nt: TGTGCCAGCAGCTTAACGCAGGGCGGCGATACGCAGTATTTT
cdr3_aa: CASSLTQGGDTQYF

v_call: TRBV6-1
clone_size: NA
j_call: TRBJ2-7
d_call: TRBD2
cdr3_nt: TGTGCCAGCAGTGAGCTAGCGGGAGGGCCGAGCGAGCAGTACTTC
cdr3_aa: CASSELAGGPSEQYF

v_call: TRBV2
clone_size: NA
j_call: TRBJ2-5
d_call: TRBD1
cdr3_nt: TGTGCCAGCAGTGAATTCCTCGAGGGGGCGCGGGAGACCCAGTACTTC
cdr3_aa: CASSEFLEGARETQYF

v_call: TRBV13
clone_size: NA
j_call: TRBJ2-7
d_call: NA
cdr3_nt: TGTGCCAGCAGCTCCACTCTGGGGGGAGCGCTCCACGAGCAGTACTTC
cdr3_aa: CASSSTLGGALHEQYF

v_call: TRBV5-1
clone_size: NA
j_call: TRBJ2-5
d_call: TRBD2
cdr3_nt: TGCGCCAGCAGCCCGGGGGGTAGCGGGAGCGGAGAGACCCAGTACTTC
cdr3_aa: CASSPGGSGSGETQYF

v_call: TRBV4-2
clone_size: NA
j_call: TRBJ2-7
d_call: TRBD2
cdr3_nt: TGTGCCAGCAGCCAAGAGAGCGGGAGGGGCGAGCAGTACTTC
cdr3_aa: CASSQESGRGEQYF

v_call: TRBV4-1
clone_size: NA
j_call: TRBJ2-3
d_call: NA
cdr3_nt: TGCGCCAGCAGCCAAGTTCCTAAGGGAGGCGCAGATACGCAGTATTTT
cdr3_aa: CASSQVPKGGADTQYF

v_call: TRBV6-5
clone_size: NA
j_call: TRBJ2-5
d_call: NA
cdr3_nt: TGTGCCAGCAGTGCCGCGGAGGAGACCCAGTACTTC
cdr3_aa: CASSAAEETQYF